This note documents a single T cell receptor beta chain sequence. The target antigen is unknown. V was trimmed by 1 base and J by 0 bases, leaving 7 bases between them. The CDR3 runs to 16 residues. Germline CDR1 LGHNA, CDR2 YNFKEQ. This sample is part of a study of type 1 regulatory T cells. Study-wide context: An in vitro protocol generated T-allo10, a Tr1-enriched, alloantigen-specific CD4 T cell product.

TCRdb re-called the reads through MiXCR, storing one row per CDR3 protein. In the table there are more than 60,000 distinct CDR3 sequences, 60% to 80% of which are singletons. Findings of the study overall: Compared with non-type 1 regulatory T cells, type 1 regulatory T cells showed a more restricted TCR repertoire.

The chain has TRBV4-2 and TRBJ2-6; weak D call: TRBD2 (5 bases). The sequencing input was cultured non-Tr1 T cells, either the whole culture or a sorted T cell fraction (not recorded which). The sequence came from a human donor in good health. Here the CDR3 reads CASSQAGNSGANVLTF. The DNA of the CDR3 is TGTGCCAGCAGCCAAGCGGGGAACTCTGGGGCCAACGTCCTGACTTTC.